This T cell receptor beta chain emerged from a study of response to subunit inactivated influenza vaccine. The CDR3 extends over 16 amino acids. This clonotype was seen repeatedly, ten times or more. TCRdb itself ran the RT-PCR reads through MiXCR, one entry per CDR3 protein. The sample has around 570,000 distinct CDR3 sequences, approximately 7.1% seen once. The clonotype comes from a man aged 45-69 years who received an inactivated influenza vaccine. The material sequenced was PBMCs from blood, taken roughly 24 months after vaccination. The chain uses TRBV21-1 and TRBJ2-1; the DNA was not compared with TRBD1, the D call given in the table. TRBV21-1 is a pseudogene locus. The CDR3: CASSKVRQVMSYEQFF. The CDR3 DNA sequence: TGTGCCAGCAGCAAAGTACGGCAGGTCATGTCCTATGAGCAGTTCTTC.